The 31 T cell receptor beta chains below come from one sample, sequenced in a study of T-cell memory formation after mild COVID-19. TCRdb called the 5' RACE reads again in MiXCR, with one record for every CDR3 protein. The sample includes under 450,000 distinct CDR3 sequences, around 20% of them seen just once. The source material was PBMCs or a T cell subset sorted from them (not recorded which). These receptors came from a man between 18 and 29 years old who had mild COVID-19 (a few samples of this study predate the infection). Cell type and time point are not known.

This clonotype was picked up a small number of times. The chain uses TRBV11-3 and TRBJ2-7, with D perhaps TRBD1 (6 bases). This CDR3 has 17 amino acids. Trimming cost V 0 bases and J 1 base, with 16 bases left between them. CDR1 is SGHNT and CDR2 is YENEEA in the germline V gene. CDR3 DNA: TGTGCCAGCAGCTTAGAAGGCAGGGGAAGGTATTCCTACGAGCAGTACTTC. Residues: CASSLEGRGRYSYEQYF.

This clonotype was observed a few times. V is TRBV20-1 and J is TRBJ1-5; D is unclear. This CDR3 contains 13 residues. V dropped 3 bases and J dropped 3 bases, with 9 bases sitting between them. Germline assignment: CDR1 DFQATT and CDR2 SNEGSKA (reference sequence). The CDR3 bases are TGCAGTGCTAGCCTCGACCTCAATCAGCCCCAGCATTTT. It specifies CSASLDLNQPQHF.

The gene calls are TRBV4-1 and TRBJ1-2; no clear D. Germline assignment: CDR1 MGHRA and CDR2 YSYEKL. Trimming stripped 0 bases from V and 3 bases from J, with 11 bases between. There are 15 residues in the CDR3. The CDR3 loop reads CASSQDAQEYYGYTF. For the CDR3, the DNA is TGCGCCAGCAGCCAAGATGCCCAGGAATACTATGGCTACACCTTC.

The sample holds a few counts of this clonotype. The chain uses TRBV7-9 and TRBJ2-7; D remains unclear. V was cut by 1 base and J by 3 bases, with 13 bases left in between. Germline V gene data show CDR1 as SEHNR and CDR2 as FQNEAQ (reference sequence). The length of the CDR3 is 15 residues. CDR3 nucleotides: TGTGCCAGCAGCTTAGGGTTCGTCAGTCTCTACGAGCAGTACGTC. Protein sequence: CASSLGFVSLYEQYV.

This chain connects TRBV20-1 to TRBJ2-3, with a tentative D call TRBD1 (5 bases). The V end lost 5 bases, the J end lost 3 bases, and 21 bases lay between the germline ends. Germline CDR1 DFQATT, CDR2 SNEGSKA (reference sequence). The CDR3 runs 16 residues. CDR3 nucleotides: TGCAGTGCTCGTTGGACCCTAGGGGTAGGGACAGATACGCAGTATTTT. Its protein is CSARWTLGVGTDTQYF.

The chain has TRBV4-1 and TRBJ2-5; possibly TRBD2 for D (5 bases). The CDR3 length is 13 residues. Germline CDR1 is MGHRA and CDR2 is YSYEKL. V gave up 4 bases and J gave up 7 bases, with 13 bases separating them. The CDR3 loop reads CASSLSGMRTQYF. As DNA, the CDR3 is TGCGCCAGCAGCCTGTCGGGGATGCGGACCCAGTACTTC.

The gene calls are TRBV7-9 and TRBJ2-5; tentative D call: TRBD1 (5 bases). This CDR3 has 15 residues. V lost 5 bases and J 1 base, leaving 14 bases between the germline ends. CDR1 and CDR2 (germline): SEHNR, FQNEAQ (reference sequence). Written as DNA, the CDR3 is TGTGCCAGCAGCCGACCGGACACGACCCAAGAGACCCAGTACTTC. This gives the protein CASSRPDTTQETQYF.

The gene calls are TRBV6-5 and TRBJ1-6; D uncertain. The CDR3 length is 15 residues. The germline V and J ends were trimmed by 6 bases and 6 bases, with 15 bases remaining between them. Germline V CDR1 and CDR2: MNHEY, SVGAGI. The CDR3 region is CASSLMGLGNSPLHF. The CDR3 DNA reads as TGTGCCAGCAGCTTAATGGGGTTAGGTAATTCACCCCTCCACTTT.

This clonotype was observed a handful of times. The chain combines TRBV29-1 with TRBJ1-1, with D maybe TRBD1 (5 bases). V was trimmed by 4 bases and J by 0 bases, leaving 9 bases between them. This CDR3 region has 13 residues. Germline-derived CDR1 and CDR2 are SQVTM and ANQGSEA. The CDR3 sequence: CSVGQTMNTEAFF. The CDR3, as DNA: TGCAGCGTTGGACAGACCATGAACACTGAAGCTTTCTTT. Filled out from reference TRBV29-1 and TRBJ1-1, the complete variable domain reads SAVISQKPSRDICQRGTSLTIQCQVDSQVTMMFWYRQQPGQSLTLIATANQGSEATYESGFVIDKFPISRPNLTFSTLTVSNMSPEDSSIYLCSVGQTMNTEAFFGQGTRLTVV.

This chain links TRBV12-5 with TRBJ2-3; 12 bases agree with TRBD1. CDR1 and CDR2 (germline): LGHNT, FRNRAP. The V gene end was trimmed by 5 bases and the J gene end by 2 bases; junction bases not matched to a gene: 8. This CDR3 has 17 amino acids. The CDR3 spells CASGTSGTGGLTDTQYF. The DNA for the CDR3 is TGTGCTAGTGGTACTTCCGGGACAGGGGGCCTCACAGATACGCAGTATTTT.

This clonotype was seen a handful of times. V is TRBV7-2 and J is TRBJ1-1; weak D call: TRBD1 (6 bases). V lost 11 bases to trimming and J lost 3 bases, with 19 bases between them. Germline V CDR1 and CDR2: SGHTA, FQGNSA. The CDR3 sequence is 14 residues long. CDR3 sequence reads: CAGGRGTVDTEAFF. The CDR3 nucleotides are TGTGCCGGGGGGAGGGGGACGGTGGACACTGAAGCTTTCTTT.

There are a few counts of this clonotype. The chain couples TRBV11-1 to TRBJ2-2; 9 nucleotides agree with TRBD2. The germline gives CDR1 SGHAT, CDR2 FQDESV (reference sequence). The length of the CDR3 is 17 residues. With V trimmed by 0 bases and J by 7 bases, 9 bases remained unmatched. The CDR3 protein is CASSLASGGAYFGELFF. CDR3 nucleotide sequence: TGTGCCAGCAGCTTAGCTAGCGGGGGAGCTTATTTCGGGGAGCTGTTTTTT.

This clonotype has just a few counts. The chain is built from TRBV12-3 or TRBV12-4 and TRBJ2-2, with no clear D. This CDR3 is 14 amino acids long. Trimming removed 8 bases from V and 2 bases from J, with 12 bases in between. The CDR3 here is CASRVFTNTGELFF. The CDR3 DNA follows: TGTGCCAGCCGGGTTTTTACCAACACCGGGGAGCTGTTTTTT.

This clonotype came up a few times. The rearrangement joins TRBV5-5 to TRBJ2-2; possibly TRBD1 for D (6 bases). Germline V CDR1 and CDR2: SGHKS, YYEKEE (reference sequence). This CDR3 comprises 16 residues. V was pared by 4 bases and J by 7 bases, with 20 bases between. CDR3 region: CASSDRPASVIGELFF. The CDR3 bases are TGTGCCAGCAGCGACAGGCCAGCCTCGGTGATCGGGGAGCTGTTTTTT.

J is TRBJ1-1 and V is TRBV24-1; the D gene is possibly TRBD1 (5 bases). There are 13 residues in the CDR3. Germline CDR1 KGHDR, CDR2 SFDVKD. Trimming removed 0 bases at V and 5 bases at J, with 6 bases between. The CDR3 region is CATSDLRGTEAFF. As DNA, the CDR3 is TGTGCCACCAGTGATTTGCGGGGGACTGAAGCTTTCTTT.

The chain has TRBV27 and TRBJ1-3; weak D call: TRBD1 (6 bases). Deletions cut 0 bases from V and 2 bases from J, with 8 bases between. The CDR3 is 15 residues long. The germline V gene encodes CDR1 MNHEY and CDR2 SMNVEV (reference sequence). Here the CDR3 reads CASSLSSGAGNTIYF. In DNA form, the CDR3 reads TGTGCCAGCAGTTTATCATCAGGGGCTGGAAACACCATATATTTT.

This chain joins TRBV7-9 and TRBJ2-5; D is possibly TRBD2 (6 bases). Germline V CDR1 and CDR2: SEHNR, FQNEAQ (reference sequence). This CDR3 has 17 amino acids. Trimming cost V 6 bases and J 0 bases, with 20 bases left between them. The CDR3 DNA reads TGTGCCAGCAGTCAGCTAGCGCGTGGTGATGACCAAGAGACCCAGTACTTC. It translates to CASSQLARGDDQETQYF.

The CDR3 sequence is CASSVATPGANYGYTF. CDR3 nucleotides: TGTGCCAGCAGCGTAGCCACGCCAGGAGCTAACTATGGCTACACCTTC. The genes are TRBV9 and TRBJ1-2; no definite D call. The germline V gene encodes CDR1 SGDLS and CDR2 YYNGEE. The V gene lost 0 bases and the J gene lost 0 bases, with 12 bases spanning the gap. The CDR3 sequence is 16 residues long.

This clonotype was observed a few times. CDR3 in amino acids: CASSLERGTDTQYF. CDR3 nucleotide sequence: TGCGCCAGCAGCTTGGAACGCGGCACAGATACGCAGTATTTT. The chain combines TRBV5-1 with TRBJ2-3; D ambiguous. The CDR3 covers 14 residues. Trimming left V 0 bases short and J 1 base short, with 6 bases between. Germline loops: CDR1 SGHRS, CDR2 YFSETQ.

This clonotype was observed a handful of times. DNA for the CDR3: TGCGCCAGCAGCGCTGACGGGTCGGACAGGCGTGTGTCCTACGAGCAGTACGTC. Amino acid sequence: CASSADGSDRRVSYEQYV. The chain joins TRBV5-1 to TRBJ2-7, with 7 bases identical to TRBD1. Unmatched junction bases numbered 17, after V lost 4 bases and J lost 1 base. Germline V lookup: CDR1 SGHRS, CDR2 YFSETQ. CDR3 length equals 18 residues.

This clonotype was observed a handful of times. V and J are TRBV30 and TRBJ2-2, with D unresolved. The germline V and J ends were trimmed by 0 bases and 4 bases, with 6 bases remaining between them. Germline CDR1 GTSNPN, CDR2 SVGIG (reference sequence). The CDR3 totals 13 residues. CDR3 residues: CAWSVVSTGELFF. The CDR3 DNA reads as TGTGCCTGGAGTGTAGTAAGCACCGGGGAGCTGTTTTTT.

This clonotype has only a few counts. The V and J genes are TRBV5-1 and TRBJ2-1, with TRBD1 identical over 8 bases. Germline CDR1 reads SGHRS; CDR2 reads YFSETQ. CDR3 length: 15 amino acids. With V trimmed by 2 bases and J by 5 bases, 6 bases remained unmatched. CDR3 nucleotides: TGCGCCAGCAGCTTCCAGGGGGCAAGTAACAATGAGCAGTTCTTC. Translation: CASSFQGASNNEQFF.

This clonotype has more than one count but fewer than ten. The CDR3 DNA reads as TGTGCCAGCAGTGAATCGACAGGCTCGGAGACCCAGTACTTC. Protein: CASSESTGSETQYF. The chain carries TRBV25-1 and TRBJ2-5; D may be TRBD1 (6 bases). Trimming removed 1 base from V and 5 bases from J, with 11 bases in between. This CDR3 contains 14 residues. Germline V gene lookup returns CDR1 MGHDK and CDR2 SYGVNS.

The chain recombines TRBV7-9 with TRBJ2-1, with 9 bases matching TRBD2. With V trimmed by 4 bases and J by 8 bases, 12 bases remained unmatched. Germline CDR1 is SEHNR and CDR2 is FQNEAQ (reference sequence). The CDR3 runs to 16 residues. CDR3 in amino acids: CASSSALAGPRDEQFF. CDR3 coding DNA: TGTGCCAGCAGCTCCGCCCTAGCGGGACCTAGGGATGAGCAGTTCTTC.

This clonotype turned up a few times. The gene calls are TRBV6-5 and TRBJ2-2; D is unclear. The CDR3 extends over 12 amino acids. The V gene's germline CDR1 is MNHEY and CDR2 SVGAGI. Trimming removed 8 bases at V and 4 bases at J, with 8 bases between. CDR3 DNA sequence: TGTGCCAGCTCCGTCGGCACCGGGGAGCTGTTTTTT. Translation: CASSVGTGELFF.

This clonotype was seen a handful of times. The chain couples TRBV18 to TRBJ1-1, with D possibly TRBD1 on 5 matching bases. Germline V CDR1 and CDR2: KGHSH, LQKENI. The V gene lost 2 bases and the J gene lost 4 bases, with 8 bases spanning the gap. The CDR3 sequence is 13 residues long. Here the CDR3 DNA reads TGTGCCAGCTCACCAGTAACAGGCACTGAAGCTTTCTTT. This translates into CASSPVTGTEAFF. The whole variable domain, remainder taken from reference TRBV18 and TRBJ1-1, is NAGVMQNPRHLVRRRGQEARLRCSPMKGHSHVYWYRQLPEEGLKFMVYLQKENIIDESGMPKERFSAEFPKEGPSILRIQQVVRGDSAAYFCASSPVTGTEAFFGQGTRLTVV.

In its sample, this clonotype was seen many times. The chain employs TRBV7-3 and TRBJ1-1, with D tentatively TRBD1 (6 bases). This CDR3 spans 14 amino acids. Germline V CDR1 and CDR2: SGHTA, FQGTGA. Trimming stripped 5 bases from V and 6 bases from J, with 16 bases between. The CDR3 here is CASSANTGTSEAFF. The CDR3, as DNA: TGTGCCAGCAGCGCAAATACAGGGACATCTGAAGCTTTCTTT.

V usage is TRBV12-3 or TRBV12-4 and J usage is TRBJ2-7; D is undetermined. Trimming cost V 5 bases and J 2 bases, with 7 bases left between them. The CDR3 contains 12 residues. CDR3 coding DNA: TGTGCCAGCAGTGATAGTCCCTACGAGCAGTACTTC. This gives the protein CASSDSPYEQYF.

This clonotype was counted at least ten times. The rearrangement links TRBV5-5 to TRBJ1-2; D perhaps matches TRBD1 (6 bases). CDR1 SGHKS and CDR2 YYEKEE come from the germline V gene (reference sequence). The CDR3 totals 14 residues. Trimming pared 0 bases from V and 8 bases from J, leaving 14 bases between. For the CDR3, the DNA is TGTGCCAGCAGCTTGGCCGGGACACAAAGAGGCTACACCTTC. Its translation: CASSLAGTQRGYTF.

The CDR3: CSASGTMYEQYV. CDR3 nucleotides: TGCAGTGCCTCGGGGACGATGTACGAGCAGTACGTC. The chain is built from TRBV20-1 and TRBJ2-7; D tentatively fits TRBD1 or TRBD2 (5 bases each). CDR1 and CDR2 from the germline V gene are DFQATT and SNEGSKA (reference sequence). V dropped 6 bases and J dropped 4 bases, with 13 bases sitting between them. The CDR3 runs to 12 residues.

This clonotype was seen more than once but under ten times. This rearrangement joins TRBV4-3 to TRBJ2-3; D unclear. V lost 0 bases to trimming and J lost 4 bases, with 11 bases between them. The CDR3 has 15 amino acids. From germline, CDR1 is LGHNA and CDR2 YSLEER. The CDR3 region has the DNA TGCGCCAGCAGCCAAGATGAACCGGAAGCAGATACGCAGTATTTT. This translates into CASSQDEPEADTQYF.